This entry lists 31 T cell receptor beta chains sequenced from one sample in a study of type 1 regulatory T cells. TCRdb fed the reads into MiXCR, producing one record per CDR3 protein. The sample records around 65,000 distinct CDR3 sequences, nearly 50% being singletons. No antigen has been assigned to these receptors. The sample taken for sequencing was cultured non-Tr1 T cells, either the whole culture or a sorted T cell fraction (not recorded which). The receptors come from a human donor in good health.

This clonotype was seen only a few times. The chain employs TRBV7-3 and TRBJ2-2; D is undetermined. V lost 1 base and J 5 bases, leaving 11 bases between the germline ends. Germline CDR1 is SGHTA and CDR2 is FQGTGA. The CDR3 runs to 15 residues. The CDR3 here is CASSLRASSTGELFF. The DNA for the CDR3 is TGTGCCAGCAGCTTAAGGGCTAGTTCTACCGGGGAGCTGTTTTTT.

Comments on this clonotype: The junction differs from germline at one of its ends, possibly a read error. The chain has TRBV7-9 and TRBJ2-3; TRBD2 matches at 9 bases. Germline values: CDR1 SEHNR, CDR2 FQNEAQ (reference sequence). This CDR3 comprises 16 residues. The CDR3 loop reads CVSSLDLAGRSDTQYF. The CDR3, as DNA: TGTGTCAGCAGCTTGGACCTAGCGGGGCGATCAGATACGCAGTATTTT.

This chain uses TRBV7-3 with TRBJ1-6; D may be TRBD1 (6 bases). This CDR3 comprises 13 residues. Per germline, CDR1 SGHTA and CDR2 FQGTGA. V was clipped by 10 bases and J by 8 bases, with 15 bases between them. In nucleotides, the CDR3 is TGTGCCACCTCGAGGGACACTGATTCACCCCTCCACTTT. It specifies CATSRDTDSPLHF.

This clonotype was seen more than once but under ten times. J is TRBJ2-2 and V is TRBV12-3 or TRBV12-4; unclear D gene. The length of the CDR3 is 13 residues. V shed 6 bases and J shed 4 bases, with 9 bases lying between them. The CDR3, as DNA: TGTGCCAGCAGGCCATCCGGCACCGGGGAGCTGTTTTTT. Its translation is CASRPSGTGELFF.

The count of this clonotype is one. The CDR3: CASSLLTSDYNEQFF. The CDR3, as DNA: TGTGCCAGCAGCTTATTGACTAGCGACTACAATGAGCAGTTCTTC. This sequence joins TRBV7-2 and TRBJ2-1; TRBD2 agrees at 8 bases. V gave up 2 bases and J gave up 3 bases; unmatched junction bases: 3. Per the germline V gene, CDR1 is SGHTA and CDR2 is FQGNSA. There are 15 residues in the CDR3.

This clonotype occurred a few times. The chain has TRBV11-2 and TRBJ2-4; D is possibly TRBD2 (6 bases). The length of the CDR3 is 16 residues. Trimming stripped 5 bases from V and 0 bases from J, with 14 bases between. CDR1 and CDR2 from the germline V gene are SGHAT and FQNNGV. The CDR3 coding sequence is TGTGCCAGCAGCCCCTATAGCGGACCAGCCAAAAACATTCAGTACTTC. As protein: CASSPYSGPAKNIQYF.

This rearrangement joins TRBV24-1 to TRBJ2-4; 7 nucleotides line up with TRBD2. The CDR3 extends over 17 amino acids. V lost 3 bases, J lost 0 bases, and 7 bases stayed unmatched. Germline CDR1 KGHDR, CDR2 SFDVKD. The CDR3 is CATSDLSGTLAKNIQYF. CDR3 coding DNA: TGTGCCACCAGTGATCTGAGCGGGACCCTAGCCAAAAACATTCAGTACTTC.

This clonotype was counted only a few times. This chain joins TRBV4-1 and TRBJ2-7; D might be TRBD1 or TRBD2, each matching 6 bases. The germline V gene encodes CDR1 MGHRA and CDR2 YSYEKL. Trimming cost V 2 bases and J 1 base, with 18 bases left between them. The CDR3 runs 17 residues. The CDR3 nucleotides read TGCGCCAGCAGCCAAACATATAGCGGTAGGGGGTCCTACGAGCAGTACTTC. Amino acids: CASSQTYSGRGSYEQYF.

V is TRBV20-1 and J is TRBJ2-7; 8 bases map to TRBD1. After removal of 3 bases from V and 3 bases from J, the junction contained 1 base not matched to a gene. This CDR3 spans 12 amino acids. Germline lookup yields CDR1 DFQATT and CDR2 SNEGSKA (reference sequence). For the CDR3, the DNA is TGCAGTGCTAGTGACAGGGGCTACGAGCAGTACTTC. This codes for CSASDRGYEQYF.

The chain is built from TRBV4-3 and TRBJ2-7; TRBD2 is a possible D gene (5 bases). CDR3 length: 15 residues. The V and J ends lost 0 bases and 2 bases respectively, with 11 bases between them. Germline CDR1 LGHNA, CDR2 YSLEER. The CDR3 sequence: CASSQDGGLAYEQYF. CDR3 coding DNA: TGCGCCAGCAGCCAAGACGGCGGGCTAGCCTACGAGCAGTACTTC.

This clonotype was recorded a few times. This chain connects TRBV6-5 to TRBJ1-6, with D possibly being TRBD1 (5 bases). V lost 2 bases to trimming and J lost 6 bases, with 14 bases between them. The CDR3 contains 16 residues. The germline CDR1 and CDR2 sequences are MNHEY and SVGAGI. The CDR3 loop reads CASSYRAGRSNSPLHF. The CDR3, as DNA: TGTGCCAGCAGTTACCGTGCAGGGAGATCTAATTCACCCCTCCACTTT.

The genes are TRBV20-1 and TRBJ2-7; 9 positions agree with TRBD2. The CDR3 runs to 14 residues. With V trimmed by 4 bases and J by 7 bases, 11 bases remained unmatched. CDR1 and CDR2 from the germline V gene are DFQATT and SNEGSKA (reference sequence). The CDR3 loop reads CSATKAGGPGEQYF. The CDR3 DNA reads as TGCAGTGCTACGAAGGCGGGGGGGCCGGGAGAGCAGTACTTC.

The chain employs TRBV28 and TRBJ1-2; D is undetermined. The germline V gene has CDR1 MDHEN and CDR2 SYDVKM. The CDR3 extends over 12 amino acids. V was cut by 5 bases and J by 4 bases, with 8 bases left in between. Here the CDR3 DNA reads TGTGCCAGCAGTCCCGGGTTCTATGGCTACACCTTC. It is translated as CASSPGFYGYTF.

A few counts support this clonotype. The V gene is TRBV29-1, the J gene TRBJ1-2; no firm D call. The ends were cut back, 4 bases at V and 8 bases at J, with 2 bases in the middle. CDR3 size: 8 residues. Germline loops: CDR1 SQVTM, CDR2 ANQGSEA. CDR3 residues: CSVGGYTF. CDR3 nucleotides: TGCAGCGTTGGGGGCTACACCTTC.

V and J are TRBV13 and TRBJ2-2; no reliable D call. CDR1 and CDR2 (germline): PRHDT, FYEKMQ (reference sequence). V was cut by 2 bases and J by 7 bases, with 5 bases left in between. The CDR3 is 12 residues long. For the CDR3, the DNA is TGTGCCAGCAGCTTAAATCACGGGGAGCTGTTTTTT. This encodes CASSLNHGELFF.

V and J are TRBV3-1 and TRBJ1-1; D uncertain. V lost 6 bases, J lost 11 bases, and 13 bases lay in between. Germline V lookup: CDR1 LGHDT, CDR2 YNNKEL (reference sequence). CDR3 length: 11 residues. In DNA form, the CDR3 reads TGTGCCAGCAGGCAGGAGGGAGCGGCTTTCTTT. This translates into CASRQEGAAFF.

This clonotype has a single count. The chain has TRBV7-9 and TRBJ2-3, with D tentatively TRBD1 or TRBD2 (6 bases each). The CDR3 is made up of 13 amino acids. Trimming cost V 3 bases and J 4 bases, with 8 bases left between them. The germline V gene has CDR1 SEHNR and CDR2 FQNEAQ (reference sequence). CDR3 sequence: CASSFGGPDTQYF. CDR3 nucleotide sequence: TGTGCCAGCAGCTTTGGGGGGCCAGATACGCAGTATTTT.

The chain recombines TRBV9 with TRBJ1-2; D remains unclear. Germline V gene data show CDR1 as SGDLS and CDR2 as YYNGEE. CDR3 length equals 14 residues. V lost 6 bases and J lost 4, with 16 bases in between. The CDR3 here is CASNHDTVGYGYTF. CDR3 nucleotide sequence: TGTGCCAGCAACCACGATACAGTGGGCTATGGCTACACCTTC.

This clonotype was seen only a few times. The chain has TRBV7-9 and TRBJ2-5; TRBD1 matches 8 bases. The junction had 8 bases not matched to a gene; V was cut back by 5 bases and J by 0 bases. Germline V gene lookup returns CDR1 SEHNR and CDR2 FQNEAQ (reference sequence). The CDR3 extends over 16 amino acids. In DNA form, the CDR3 reads TGTGCCAGCAGCAAATTGGACAGGGATTACCAAGAGACCCAGTACTTC. Its translation is CASSKLDRDYQETQYF.

This chain connects TRBV19 to TRBJ1-5; TRBD1 might be the D (5 bases). V was pared by 0 bases and J by 2 bases, with 14 bases between. CDR3 length: 17 amino acids. Germline CDR1 is LNHDA and CDR2 is SQIVND (reference sequence). CDR3: CASSIEGGGFGNQPQHF. The CDR3 nucleotides are TGTGCCAGTAGTATAGAGGGGGGAGGGTTCGGCAATCAGCCCCAGCATTTT.

The chain carries TRBV20-1 and TRBJ2-7; the match to TRBD2 covers 10 bases. This CDR3 is 17 amino acids long. V lost 6 bases and J lost 2; bases outside the gene matches: 16. Germline V gene sequence: CDR1 DFQATT, CDR2 SNEGSKA (reference sequence). The CDR3 nucleotides are TGCAGTGCCCAACGAGGTAGCGGGGGGCCTCTGGCCTACGAGCAGTACTTC. Translation gives CSAQRGSGGPLAYEQYF.

This chain connects TRBV20-1 to TRBJ1-2; TRBD1 aligns across 8 bases. Germline-derived CDR1 and CDR2 are DFQATT and SNEGSKA (reference sequence). After removal of 6 bases from V and 6 bases from J, the junction contained 6 bases not matched to a gene. The CDR3 has 12 amino acids. The CDR3 sequence is CSASTGVDGYTF. The CDR3 nucleotides are TGCAGTGCCTCGACAGGGGTTGATGGCTACACCTTC.

This clonotype was picked up a small number of times. The V call is TRBV20-1, the J call TRBJ1-1; 7 positions match TRBD1. The CDR3 runs to 14 residues. Losses at the gene ends were 1 base for V and 5 bases for J; bases not matched to a gene: 7. Germline loops: CDR1 DFQATT, CDR2 SNEGSKA (reference sequence). CDR3 sequence (DNA): TGCAGTGCTAGAGGTCCGACAGGGCGGACTGAAGCTTTCTTT. This translates into CSARGPTGRTEAFF.

The gene calls are TRBV28 and TRBJ1-2, with TRBD1 as a possible D gene (6 bases). CDR1 and CDR2 from the germline V gene are MDHEN and SYDVKM. The CDR3 has 16 residues. V lost 6 bases to trimming and J lost 2 bases, with 19 bases between them. CDR3 nucleotides: TGTGCCAGCAGCAGGGACAAGGACAATAGAAACTATGGCTACACCTTC. Protein product: CASSRDKDNRNYGYTF.

The V and J genes are TRBV6-2 or TRBV6-3 and TRBJ2-3; D is uncertain. CDR3 length equals 13 residues. The germline V gene has CDR1 MNHEY and CDR2 SVGEGT. With 7 bases removed from V and 2 bases from J, the gap between germline ends came to 10 bases. The CDR3 spells CASKRDTTDTQYF. CDR3 nucleotide sequence: TGTGCCAGCAAACGTGACACCACAGATACGCAGTATTTT.

This clonotype was found a few times. The chain uses TRBV12-3 or TRBV12-4 and TRBJ2-3; 7 nucleotides align to TRBD2. The CDR3 sequence is 15 residues long. The V gene end was trimmed by 8 bases and the J gene end by 3 bases; junction bases not matched to a gene: 11. CDR3 protein: CASWRGTALTDTQYF. The CDR3 DNA is TGTGCCAGCTGGCGGGGGACCGCTCTGACAGATACGCAGTATTTT.

The chain carries TRBV5-5 and TRBJ2-2, with 10 nucleotides matching TRBD2. The length of the CDR3 is 15 residues. Germline trimming cut 8 bases from V and 4 bases from J; bases unmatched to any gene: 8. Germline V CDR1 and CDR2: SGHKS, YYEKEE (reference sequence). The CDR3 spells CASQSGGAFTGELFF. The CDR3 region has the DNA TGTGCCAGTCAAAGCGGGGGGGCTTTCACCGGGGAGCTGTTTTTT. Together with reference TRBV5-5 and TRBJ2-2, the CDR3 gives the full variable domain: DAGVTQSPTHLIKTRGQQVTLRCSPISGHKSVSWYQQVLGQGPQFIFQYYEKEERGRGNFPDRFSARQFPNYSSELNVNALLLGDSALYLCASQSGGAFTGELFFGEGSRLTVL.

This clonotype was seen just once. The chain recombines TRBV6-1 with TRBJ1-1, with 9 bases fitting TRBD1. The ends lost 4 bases at V and 6 bases at J; junction bases unmatched: 6. The CDR3 runs 14 residues. Looked up from germline, CDR1 is MNHNS and CDR2 is SASEGT. CDR3 in amino acids: CASSGGQGRAEAFF. CDR3 bases: TGTGCCAGCAGTGGGGGACAGGGTCGGGCTGAAGCTTTCTTT.

The V call is TRBV12-3 or TRBV12-4, the J call TRBJ2-1; 8 bases agree with TRBD2. With V trimmed by 5 bases and J by 10 bases, 10 bases remained unmatched. The CDR3 has 14 amino acids. CDR3 sequence reads: CASSPGLGAHEQFF. The CDR3 DNA reads as TGTGCCAGCAGTCCGGGACTAGGCGCTCACGAGCAGTTCTTC.

This clonotype was seen just once. The V gene is TRBV27, the J gene TRBJ2-3; 10 bases agree with TRBD2. This CDR3 has 18 amino acids. The trim removed 0 bases at V and 4 bases at J, leaving 10 bases unmatched. Germline V lookup: CDR1 MNHEY, CDR2 SMNVEV (reference sequence). In DNA form, the CDR3 reads TGTGCCAGCAGTTTATCCGGGCCGGGACTAGCGATGTCAGATACGCAGTATTTT. This gives the protein CASSLSGPGLAMSDTQYF.

V usage is TRBV6-6 and J usage is TRBJ1-5; D gene ambiguous. Germline-derived CDR1 and CDR2 are MNHNY and SVGAGI (reference sequence). V was shortened by 3 bases and J by 2 bases, with 17 bases between the two germline ends. There are 17 residues in the CDR3. CDR3 region: CASSYGTSLGRNQPQHF. CDR3 DNA sequence: TGTGCCAGCAGTTATGGTACTTCCCTGGGCCGCAATCAGCCCCAGCATTTT.